Below are 11 T cell receptor beta chains sequenced from a single sample in a study of blood T cell repertoires in COVID-19. Clones were sequenced by immunoSEQ multiplex PCR, and TCRdb holds only the in-frame ones, with some missing. Of tens of thousands of clones in the sample, around 80% are singletons; the top ten hold under 50%. The sequencing sample was made of peripheral blood. These receptors all come from a man older than 75 with active or convalescent COVID-19.

The chain has TRBV12-5 and TRBJ2-1; TRBD1 might be the D (5 bases). The germline gives CDR1 LGHNT, CDR2 FRNRAP. V lost 5 bases and J 5 bases, leaving 19 bases between the germline ends. The CDR3 covers 16 residues. In nucleotides, the CDR3 is TGTGCTAGTGGTAGATCCAGGGAAGGTAGGGACAATGAGCAGTTCTTC. Encoded protein: CASGRSREGRDNEQFF.

This clone was seen only a few times. V gene TRBV9 combines with J gene TRBJ1-2; D may be TRBD1 (5 bases). Germline CDR1 and CDR2: SGDLS and YYNGEE. V gave up 3 bases and J gave up 1 base, with 13 bases separating them. The CDR3 consists of 15 residues. The CDR3: CASSEDQGFNYGYTF. The CDR3 DNA is TGTGCCAGCAGCGAAGATCAGGGTTTTAACTATGGCTACACCTTC.

The V call is TRBV18, the J call TRBJ1-2; D ambiguous. Trimming shortened V by 6 bases and J by 4 bases, and 15 bases separated the two germline ends. CDR3 length equals 14 residues. Germline lookup yields CDR1 KGHSH and CDR2 LQKENI. The CDR3 sequence: CASSPDIQAYGYTF. The CDR3 coding sequence is TGTGCCAGCTCGCCAGACATCCAAGCCTATGGCTACACCTTC.

The rearrangement links TRBV11-3 to TRBJ2-1; 12 bases are shared with TRBD2. The CDR3 runs 17 residues. The ends lost 2 bases at V and 4 bases at J; junction bases unmatched: 6. Germline CDR1 SGHNT, CDR2 YENEEA. The CDR3 spells CASSLLAGGSPYNEQFF. The CDR3 DNA follows: TGTGCCAGCAGCTTACTAGCGGGGGGGTCCCCTTACAATGAGCAGTTCTTC.

This chain uses TRBV27 with TRBJ2-1; D call uncertain. Germline V gives CDR1 MNHEY, CDR2 SMNVEV (reference sequence). The V gene lost 5 bases and the J gene lost 2 bases, with 13 bases spanning the gap. The CDR3 runs 15 residues. CDR3 region: CASSTEGLAYNEQFF. DNA of the CDR3: TGTGCCAGCAGTACAGAAGGTTTGGCCTACAATGAGCAGTTCTTC.

This clone was detected a few times. The chain combines TRBV24-1 with TRBJ2-5, with D possibly being TRBD1 (6 bases). Germline V CDR1 and CDR2: KGHDR, SFDVKD. With 9 bases removed from V and 3 bases from J, the gap between germline ends came to 13 bases. The CDR3 sequence is 13 residues long. The chain's CDR3 is CATAGNREETQYF. The DNA of the CDR3 is TGTGCCACCGCGGGTAACAGGGAAGAGACCCAGTACTTC.

This clone has more than one count but fewer than ten. This sequence joins TRBV7-9 and TRBJ1-3, with D perhaps TRBD1 (5 bases). The CDR3 loop spans 14 amino acids. Germline CDR1 SEHNR, CDR2 FQNEAQ (reference sequence). V shed 10 bases and J shed 0 bases, with 13 bases lying between them. In DNA, the CDR3 is TGTGCCATCCAACAGGCAAGCTCTGGAAACACCATATATTTT. Amino acid sequence: CAIQQASSGNTIYF.

This clone was picked up one time. This chain links TRBV6-5 with TRBJ1-3; D gene uncertain. CDR1 is MNHEY, CDR2 SVGAGI, per germline. V was cut by 6 bases and J by 0 bases, with 12 bases left in between. The CDR3 is made up of 15 amino acids. The CDR3 DNA follows: TGTGCCAGCAGGGTGGACGGGAGCTCTGGAAACACCATATATTTT. This codes for CASRVDGSSGNTIYF.

This rearrangement joins TRBV11-2 to TRBJ1-2; D is possibly TRBD1 (6 bases). The CDR3 has 15 amino acids. CDR1 and CDR2 from the germline V gene are SGHAT and FQNNGV. Trimming stripped 1 base from V and 5 bases from J, with 14 bases between. CDR3 residues: CASSLGDNRVYGYTF. CDR3 sequence (DNA): TGTGCCAGCAGCTTAGGGGACAATAGAGTTTATGGCTACACCTTC.

This chain links TRBV6-6 with TRBJ1-3, with D perhaps matching TRBD1 (6 bases). Germline CDR1 MNHNY, CDR2 SVGAGI (reference sequence). V was shortened by 2 bases and J by 4 bases, with 9 bases between the two germline ends. The CDR3 loop spans 14 amino acids. CDR3 bases: TGTGCCAGCAGTTACGGGGGCTCCGGAAACACCATATATTTT. Its protein is CASSYGGSGNTIYF.

The chain links TRBV19 to TRBJ1-2; 7 bases fit TRBD1. J was trimmed by 5 bases and V by 4 bases; bases with no gene match: 13. The germline V gene has CDR1 LNHDA and CDR2 SQIVND (reference sequence). The CDR3 is 16 residues long. This chain's CDR3 is CASSTPEGQRAYGYTF. The CDR3 bases are TGTGCCAGTAGTACTCCGGAGGGACAGAGGGCTTATGGCTACACCTTC.